The present entry profiles one TCR beta chain with its context. The antigen remains undetermined. The sample is drawn from a study of cytomegalovirus exposure and HLA in healthy donors. Findings and limits, study-wide: Per a later analysis, 18,000 or so TCR beta sequences showed association with HLA alleles at 0.05 false discovery rate. CMV antigen specificity of three CMV-associated chains was confirmed in vitro.

PCR was performed using 60 Vbeta and 13 Jbeta primers. Sequencing used immunoSEQ multiplex PCR; TCRdb keeps in-frame clones, though not all of them. This sample yields about 120,000 clones, of which approximately 72% are seen a single time; approximately 28% belongs to the top ten. Trimming cost V 8 bases and J 5 bases, with 15 bases left between them. There are 13 residues in the CDR3. Germline V gives CDR1 KGHSH, CDR2 LQKENI. The chain uses TRBV18 and TRBJ2-5, with D hard to call. Input material: PBMCs. The receptor comes from a man aged 60 to 69 in good health and CMV-seropositive. The DNA for the CDR3 is TGTGCCAGCCAGCCGGCTAGTAGGGAGACCCAGTACTTC. Protein product: CASQPASRETQYF. The variable domain in full, completed from reference TRBV18 and TRBJ2-5, reads NAGVMQNPRHLVRRRGQEARLRCSPMKGHSHVYWYRQLPEEGLKFMVYLQKENIIDESGMPKERFSAEFPKEGPSILRIQQVVRGDSAAYFCASQPASRETQYFGPGTRLLVL.